The 32 T cell receptor beta chains given below trace back to one sample, sequenced in a study of graft-versus-host responses after intestinal transplantation. Libraries were prepared by immunoSEQ multiplex PCR; TCRdb keeps only in-frame clonotypes and omits some of them. The table has 130,000 or so clones, just over 90% seen once. These receptors are not linked to any known antigen. Specimen: unstimulated CD4+ T cells sorted from spleen or lymph node cells, collected before intestinal transplant. These receptors came from a human donor who received an intestinal transplant.

The chain joins TRBV7-9 to TRBJ1-4; weak D call: TRBD1 (5 bases). This CDR3 spans 12 amino acids. The V gene lost 8 bases and the J gene lost 7 bases, with 11 bases spanning the gap. Germline V gives CDR1 SEHNR, CDR2 FQNEAQ (reference sequence). Here the CDR3 reads CASGRGGEKLFF. CDR3 bases: TGTGCCAGCGGTCGGGGCGGTGAAAAACTGTTTTTT.

The gene calls are TRBV4-2 and TRBJ1-6; TRBD1 might be the D (5 bases). The V end lost 0 bases, the J end lost 10 bases, and 7 bases lay between the germline ends. This CDR3 has 13 residues. In germline, CDR1 is LGHNA, CDR2 YNFKEQ. The CDR3 coding sequence is TGTGCCAGCAGCCAAGAAGGGGAATCACCCCTCCACTTT. It codes for CASSQEGESPLHF.

V is TRBV5-4 and J is TRBJ2-5; 7 bases are shared with TRBD2. From germline, CDR1 is SGHNT and CDR2 YYREEE (reference sequence). The CDR3 is 11 residues long. CDR3 DNA sequence: TGTGCAGCCCGGGGGGAAGAGACCCAGTACTTC. The encoded protein is CAARGEETQYF. Full variable domain (remainder filled in from reference TRBV5-4 and TRBJ2-5): ETGVTQSPTHLIKTRGQQVTLRCSSQSGHNTVSWYQQALGQGPQFIFQYYREEENGRGNFPPRFSGLQFPNYSSELNVNALELDDSALYLCAARGEETQYFGPGTRLLVL.

V is TRBV7-2 and J is TRBJ1-3; D call uncertain. The CDR3 length is 13 residues. CDR1 is SGHTA and CDR2 is FQGNSA in the germline V gene. V lost 5 bases and J lost 2, with 7 bases in between. CDR3 sequence (DNA): TGTGCCAGCAGCCGGGAGGCTGGAAACACCATATATTTT. The encoded protein is CASSREAGNTIYF.

V gene TRBV18 combines with J gene TRBJ1-5; D possibly corresponds to TRBD1 (6 bases). Trimming took 4 bases from V and 1 from J, leaving 11 bases between them. CDR1 and CDR2 from the germline V gene are KGHSH and LQKENI. The CDR3 is 15 amino acids. In DNA, the CDR3 is TGTGCCAGCTCACAACAGGGTATAAGCAATCAGCCCCAGCATTTT. As protein: CASSQQGISNQPQHF.

This clone has just one count. V is TRBV11-2 and J is TRBJ2-1; D gene ambiguous. Trimming cost V 0 bases and J 14 bases, with 14 bases left between them. The CDR3 runs 13 residues. The germline CDR1 and CDR2 sequences are SGHAT and FQNNGV. This chain's CDR3 is CASSLDEATAEFF. In DNA form, the CDR3 reads TGTGCCAGCAGCTTAGATGAGGCGACGGCGGAGTTCTTC.

This chain joins TRBV4-1 and TRBJ2-1; possible D gene TRBD2, 6 bases. With 4 bases removed from V and 9 bases from J, the gap between germline ends came to 19 bases. The CDR3 has 15 amino acids. Germline-derived CDR1 and CDR2 are MGHRA and YSYEKL. As DNA, the CDR3 is TGCGCCAGCAGCCCTAACGGGAGAGCGTTATCTGAGCAGTTCTTC. The encoded protein is CASSPNGRALSEQFF.

The V and J genes are TRBV5-4 and TRBJ2-5; TRBD1 might be the D (6 bases). CDR1 is SGHNT, CDR2 YYREEE, per germline (reference sequence). The CDR3 has 15 amino acids. The germline V and J ends were trimmed by 4 bases and 1 base, with 14 bases remaining between them. CDR3 in amino acids: CASSEMQGSQETQYF. The CDR3 nucleotides are TGTGCCAGCAGCGAGATGCAGGGGTCCCAAGAGACCCAGTACTTC.

This sequence joins TRBV4-1 and TRBJ1-2; D perhaps matches TRBD1 (5 bases). There are 15 residues in the CDR3. Germline CDR1 reads MGHRA; CDR2 reads YSYEKL. Deletions cut 0 bases from V and 7 bases from J, with 15 bases between. CDR3 DNA sequence: TGCGCCAGCAGCCAAGATAAAGAGGGGTGGGGTGGCTACACCTTC. This sequence encodes CASSQDKEGWGGYTF.

The J gene is TRBJ2-1, the V gene TRBV30; TRBD1 agrees at 11 bases. Germline V CDR1 and CDR2: GTSNPN, SVGIG (reference sequence). Unmatched junction bases numbered 11, after V lost 7 bases and J lost 0 bases. The CDR3 loop spans 17 amino acids. In DNA form, the CDR3 reads TGTGCCTCCCACCGGGACAGGGGGTCGAGCTCCTACAATGAGCAGTTCTTC. It codes for CASHRDRGSSSYNEQFF.

V gene TRBV27 combines with J gene TRBJ2-2, with D possibly matching TRBD2 (6 bases). V shed 6 bases and J shed 2 bases, with 10 bases lying between them. The CDR3 extends over 14 amino acids. Germline loops: CDR1 MNHEY, CDR2 SMNVEV (reference sequence). CDR3: CASRAGTNTGELFF. The CDR3 DNA sequence: TGTGCCAGCAGAGCCGGGACTAACACCGGGGAGCTGTTTTTT.

CDR3 amino acids: CASGPRGGRDYTF. The CDR3, as DNA: TGTGCTAGTGGTCCGAGGGGGGGCAGGGACTACACCTTC. The V and J genes are TRBV12-5 and TRBJ1-2; TRBD1 is a possible D gene (6 bases). Germline values: CDR1 LGHNT, CDR2 FRNRAP. The CDR3 is 13 amino acids. The V end lost 5 bases, the J end lost 10 bases, and 17 bases lay between the germline ends. Drawing the rest from reference TRBV12-5 and TRBJ1-2, the complete variable domain is DARVTQTPRHKVTEMGQEVTMRCQPILGHNTVFWYRQTMMQGLELLAYFRNRAPLDDSGMPKDRFSAEMPDATLATLKIQPSEPRDSAVYFCASGPRGGRDYTFGSGTRLTVV.

The chain has TRBV19 and TRBJ2-6; D could derive from TRBD1 or TRBD2 (6 bases each). The V end lost 1 base, the J end lost 4 bases, and 8 bases lay between the germline ends. The CDR3 contains 15 residues. Germline CDR1 reads LNHDA; CDR2 reads SQIVND (reference sequence). CDR3 in DNA: TGTGCCAGTAGTATAGGGGGGGCCGGGGCCAACGTCCTGACTTTC. Its protein is CASSIGGAGANVLTF.

The chain combines TRBV7-3 with TRBJ2-5, with 7 bases lining up with TRBD1. The CDR3 totals 14 residues. Trimming removed 4 bases from V and 4 bases from J; junction bases left unmatched: 6. Germline CDR1 and CDR2: SGHTA and FQGTGA. The CDR3 DNA is TGTGCCAGCAGCTACAGGGGAGTGGGAGAGACCCAGTACTTC. Amino acids: CASSYRGVGETQYF. The complete variable domain, with remaining parts taken from reference TRBV7-3 and TRBJ2-5, reads GAGVSQTPSNKVTEKGKYVELRCDPISGHTALYWYRQSLGQGPEFLIYFQGTGAADDSGLPNDRFFAVRPEGSVSTLKIQRTERGDSAVYLCASSYRGVGETQYFGPGTRLLVL.

This clone has only one observation. This rearrangement joins TRBV6-1 to TRBJ2-3, with TRBD2 matching over 9 bases. Trimming at V came to 2 bases and at J to 4 bases, leaving 13 bases not matched to a gene. Germline CDR1 MNHNS, CDR2 SASEGT. The CDR3 is made up of 18 amino acids. CDR3 protein: CASSERGGDGPRSDTQYF. The CDR3 DNA sequence: TGTGCCAGCAGTGAACGCGGGGGGGACGGTCCAAGGTCAGATACGCAGTATTTT.

This sequence joins TRBV9 and TRBJ1-1; no firm D call. V lost 0 bases to trimming and J lost 3 bases, with 3 bases between them. The germline V gene has CDR1 SGDLS and CDR2 YYNGEE. The CDR3 sequence is 12 residues long. CDR3 loop: CASSVGDTEAFF. CDR3 bases: TGTGCCAGCAGCGTAGGTGACACTGAAGCTTTCTTT.

The chain recombines TRBV7-2 with TRBJ2-7; a weak D match, TRBD1 (6 bases). Trimming cost V 2 bases and J 5 bases, with 13 bases left between them. The germline gives CDR1 SGHTA, CDR2 FQGNSA. This CDR3 has 14 amino acids. CDR3 sequence: CASSLNRAEDEQYF. The CDR3 nucleotides are TGTGCCAGCAGCTTAAACAGGGCGGAGGACGAGCAGTACTTC.

This chain links TRBV28 with TRBJ2-7; 7 bases fit TRBD1. The V segment lost 6 bases and the J segment 4 bases; nucleotides outside the gene matches: 9. From germline, CDR1 is MDHEN and CDR2 SYDVKM. This CDR3 spans 14 amino acids. Written as DNA, the CDR3 is TGTGCCAGCAGGGATCGACAGGGAAGTTACGAGCAGTACTTC. This encodes CASRDRQGSYEQYF.

The chain employs TRBV5-1 and TRBJ1-5; D uncertain. Germline V lookup: CDR1 SGHRS, CDR2 YFSETQ. Deletions cut 0 bases from V and 1 base from J, with 8 bases between. The CDR3 consists of 15 residues. The CDR3 DNA sequence: TGCGCCAGCAGCTTGGACGCGGGAAGCAATCAGCCCCAGCATTTT. This codes for CASSLDAGSNQPQHF.

Only one count was recorded for this clone. The chain is built from TRBV2 and TRBJ1-3; TRBD1 aligns across 9 bases. The CDR3 is made up of 15 amino acids. J was trimmed by 0 bases and V by 6 bases; bases with no gene match: 3. Per the germline V gene, CDR1 is SNHLY and CDR2 is FYNNEI. CDR3 in amino acids: CASSPQGASGNTIYF. The CDR3 DNA is TGTGCCAGCAGCCCACAGGGGGCCTCTGGAAACACCATATATTTT.

The CDR3 DNA follows: TGTGCCAGCCATCAGGGGGTTCGCACTGAAGCTTTCTTT. This gives the protein CASHQGVRTEAFF. The gene calls are TRBV2 and TRBJ1-1, with 7 positions matching TRBD1. The CDR3 loop spans 13 amino acids. Germline V gives CDR1 SNHLY, CDR2 FYNNEI. The V gene end was trimmed by 8 bases and the J gene end by 4 bases; junction bases not matched to a gene: 7.

The count of this clone is one. The gene calls are TRBV30 and TRBJ1-4; D not resolved. The CDR3 totals 11 residues. V shed 3 bases and J shed 5 bases, with 4 bases lying between them. Germline CDR1 and CDR2: GTSNPN and SVGIG (reference sequence). The CDR3 bases are TGTGCCTGGAGCGCGAATGAAAAACTGTTTTTT. This encodes CAWSANEKLFF.

The chain combines TRBV6-1 with TRBJ1-4; TRBD1 agrees at 7 bases. The CDR3 consists of 15 residues. V lost 6 bases, J lost 7 bases, and 11 bases stayed unmatched. CDR1 and CDR2 from the germline V gene are MNHNS and SASEGT. CDR3: CASSLMRGRSEKLFF. The CDR3 bases are TGTGCCAGCAGCTTAATGAGGGGGCGAAGTGAAAAACTGTTTTTT.

Comments on this clone: An end of the junction differs from the germline gene, which may be a read error. V and J are TRBV11-2 and TRBJ2-7; TRBD2 agrees at 7 bases. This CDR3 is 11 amino acids long. Germline V lookup: CDR1 SGHAT, CDR2 FQNNGV. CDR3 protein: CASSLWEGFEF. CDR3 nucleotides: TGTGCCAGCAGCTTATGGGAGGGTTTTGAGTTC.

The V and J genes are TRBV11-3 and TRBJ2-5; D is tentatively TRBD1 or TRBD2 (5 bases each). The CDR3 length is 17 residues. V was cut by 8 bases and J by 1 base, with 23 bases left in between. Germline CDR1 reads SGHNT; CDR2 reads YENEEA. CDR3 loop: CASAWSGTHRGQETQYF. CDR3 DNA: TGTGCCAGCGCTTGGTCGGGGACCCATCGGGGCCAAGAGACCCAGTACTTC.

The chain combines TRBV5-1 with TRBJ2-2; 7 bases agree with TRBD1. CDR3 length: 15 amino acids. Trimming took 4 bases from V and 6 from J; bases not matched to a gene: 9. Germline CDR1 and CDR2: SGHRS and YFSETQ. CDR3 sequence (DNA): TGCGCCAGCAGCGAGACAGGGAATTTGTCCGGGGAGCTGTTTTTT. This sequence encodes CASSETGNLSGELFF.

Only a few counts were recorded for this clone. The V gene is TRBV6-6, the J gene TRBJ1-3; the D is unclear. The CDR3 sequence is 15 residues long. The germline V and J ends were trimmed by 0 bases and 0 bases, with 6 bases remaining between them. Per germline, CDR1 MNHNY and CDR2 SVGAGI (reference sequence). CDR3 DNA: TGTGCCAGCAGTTACTCGAGCATCTCTGGAAACACCATATATTTT. Translated, it gives CASSYSSISGNTIYF.

The chain links TRBV4-1 to TRBJ2-3; D ambiguous. The CDR3 loop spans 13 amino acids. Trimming took 0 bases from V and 5 from J, leaving 6 bases between them. CDR1 and CDR2 from the germline V gene are MGHRA and YSYEKL. CDR3 bases: TGCGCCAGCAGCCAAGAGAGCGAAGATACGCAGTATTTT. It translates to CASSQESEDTQYF.

This sequence joins TRBV4-1 and TRBJ2-5; a weak D match, TRBD2 (7 bases). Deletions cut 2 bases from V and 4 bases from J, with 11 bases between. This CDR3 has 14 amino acids. Germline CDR1 reads MGHRA; CDR2 reads YSYEKL. CDR3 loop: CASSQRGAGETQYF. The CDR3 DNA follows: TGCGCCAGCAGCCAACGGGGGGCCGGAGAGACCCAGTACTTC.

This chain connects TRBV19 to TRBJ1-3; no clear D. The V gene's germline CDR1 is LNHDA and CDR2 SQIVND (reference sequence). V was trimmed by 5 bases and J by 4 bases, leaving 6 bases between them. CDR3 length: 12 amino acids. The CDR3 DNA reads TGTGCCAGTAGTCGGGAGGGAAACACCATATATTTT. It specifies CASSREGNTIYF. Supplemented by reference TRBV19 and TRBJ1-3, the full variable domain reads DGGITQSPKYLFRKEGQNVTLSCEQNLNHDAMYWYRQDPGQGLRLIYYSQIVNDFQKGDIAEGYSVSREKKESFPLTVTSAQKNPTAFYLCASSREGNTIYFGEGSWLTVV.

The V gene is TRBV10-2, the J gene TRBJ2-1; TRBD2 matches at 8 bases. The CDR3 totals 13 residues. V lost 9 bases, J lost 4 bases, and 5 bases stayed unmatched. Per the germline V gene, CDR1 is WSHSY and CDR2 is SAAADI. The CDR3 bases are TGCGCCAGTAGATTAGCGGGGTACAATGAGCAGTTCTTC. This sequence encodes CASRLAGYNEQFF.

V is TRBV6-1 and J is TRBJ2-2; D possibly uses TRBD1 or TRBD2 (7 bases each). Germline CDR1 and CDR2: MNHNS and SASEGT. V lost 0 bases and J lost 4, with 18 bases in between. The CDR3 is made up of 18 amino acids. The CDR3 nucleotides are TGTGCCAGCAGTGAAGCCCTCAAAGCAGGGGGGGGCACCGGGGAGCTGTTTTTT. Its translation is CASSEALKAGGGTGELFF.